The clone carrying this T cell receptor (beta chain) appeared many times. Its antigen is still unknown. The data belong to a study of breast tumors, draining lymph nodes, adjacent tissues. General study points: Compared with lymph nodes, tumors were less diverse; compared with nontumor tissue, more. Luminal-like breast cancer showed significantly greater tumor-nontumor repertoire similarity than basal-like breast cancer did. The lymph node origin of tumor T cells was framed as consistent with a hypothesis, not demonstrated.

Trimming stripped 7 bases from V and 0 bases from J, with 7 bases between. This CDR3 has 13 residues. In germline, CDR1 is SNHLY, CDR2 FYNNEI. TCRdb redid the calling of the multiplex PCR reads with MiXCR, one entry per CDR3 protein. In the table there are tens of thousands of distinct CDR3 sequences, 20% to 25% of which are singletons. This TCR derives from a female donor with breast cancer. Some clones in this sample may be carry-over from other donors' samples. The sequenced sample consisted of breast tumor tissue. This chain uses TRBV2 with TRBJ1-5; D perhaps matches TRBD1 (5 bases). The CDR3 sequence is CASTDSSNQPQHF. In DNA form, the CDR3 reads TGTGCCAGCACAGACAGTAGCAATCAGCCCCAGCATTTT.